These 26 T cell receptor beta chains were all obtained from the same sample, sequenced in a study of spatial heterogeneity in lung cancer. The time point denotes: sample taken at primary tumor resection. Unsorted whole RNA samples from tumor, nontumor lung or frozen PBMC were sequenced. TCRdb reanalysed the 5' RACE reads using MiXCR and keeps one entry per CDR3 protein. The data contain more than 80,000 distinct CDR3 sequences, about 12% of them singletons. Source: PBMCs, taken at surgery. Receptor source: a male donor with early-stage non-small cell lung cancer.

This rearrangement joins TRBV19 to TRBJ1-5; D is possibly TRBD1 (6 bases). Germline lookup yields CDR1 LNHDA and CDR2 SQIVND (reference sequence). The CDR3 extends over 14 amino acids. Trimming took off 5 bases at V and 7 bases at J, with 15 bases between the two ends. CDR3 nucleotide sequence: TGTGCCAGTAGTGGACAACAGGGACCCCAGCCCCAGCATTTT. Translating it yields CASSGQQGPQPQHF.

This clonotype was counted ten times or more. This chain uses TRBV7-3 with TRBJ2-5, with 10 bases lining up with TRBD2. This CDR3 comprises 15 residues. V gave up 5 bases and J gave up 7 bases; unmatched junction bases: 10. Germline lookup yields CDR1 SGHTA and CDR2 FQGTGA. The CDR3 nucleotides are TGTGCCAGCAGCCCAGTAGCGGGGGGAGTTTGGACCCAGTACTTC. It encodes CASSPVAGGVWTQYF.

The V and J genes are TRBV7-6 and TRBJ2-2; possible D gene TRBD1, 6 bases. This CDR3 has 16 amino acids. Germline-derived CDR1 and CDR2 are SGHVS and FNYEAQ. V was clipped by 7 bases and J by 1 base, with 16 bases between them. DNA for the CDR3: TGTGCCAGCACCCCGCGGTCAGGGGTGAACACCGGGGAGCTGTTTTTT. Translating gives CASTPRSGVNTGELFF.

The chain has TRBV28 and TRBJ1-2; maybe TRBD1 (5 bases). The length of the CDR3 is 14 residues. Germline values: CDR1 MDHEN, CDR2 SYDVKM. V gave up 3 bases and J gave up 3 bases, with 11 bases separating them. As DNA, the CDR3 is TGTGCCAGCAGTTTGACGGGACGGGACTATGGCTACACCTTC. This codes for CASSLTGRDYGYTF.

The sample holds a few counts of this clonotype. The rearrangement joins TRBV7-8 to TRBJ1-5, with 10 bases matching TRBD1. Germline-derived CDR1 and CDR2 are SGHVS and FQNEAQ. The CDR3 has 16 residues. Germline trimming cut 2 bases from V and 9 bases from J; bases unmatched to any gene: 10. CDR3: CASSLSLGDRGRPQHF. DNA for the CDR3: TGTGCCAGCAGCTTATCACTAGGGGACAGGGGACGGCCCCAGCATTTT.

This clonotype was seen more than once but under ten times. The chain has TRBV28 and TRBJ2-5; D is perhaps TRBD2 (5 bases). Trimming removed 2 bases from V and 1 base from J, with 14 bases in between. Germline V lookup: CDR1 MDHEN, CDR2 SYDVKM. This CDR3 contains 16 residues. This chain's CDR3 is CASSLHHSSPQETQYF. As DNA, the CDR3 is TGTGCCAGCAGTTTACACCACTCTAGCCCCCAAGAGACCCAGTACTTC.

CDR3 amino acids: CASSLARAFSSYEQYF. The DNA for the CDR3 is TGCGCCAGCAGCTTGGCACGGGCATTCTCATCCTACGAGCAGTACTTC. The chain couples TRBV5-1 to TRBJ2-7; D gene uncertain. The germline V gene encodes CDR1 SGHRS and CDR2 YFSETQ. CDR3 length: 16 residues. Deletions cut 0 bases from V and 1 base from J, with 14 bases between.

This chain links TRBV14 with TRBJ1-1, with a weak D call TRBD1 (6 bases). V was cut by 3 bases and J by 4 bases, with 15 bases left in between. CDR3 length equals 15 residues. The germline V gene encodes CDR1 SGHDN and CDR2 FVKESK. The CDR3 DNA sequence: TGTGCCAGCAGCCAGATACAGGGAACCGGCACTGAAGCTTTCTTT. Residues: CASSQIQGTGTEAFF.

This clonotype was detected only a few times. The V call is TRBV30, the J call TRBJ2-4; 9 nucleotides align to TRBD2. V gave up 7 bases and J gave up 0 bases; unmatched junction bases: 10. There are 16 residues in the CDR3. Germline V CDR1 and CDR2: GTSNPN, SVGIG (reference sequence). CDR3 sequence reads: CASSLTSGLAKNIQYF. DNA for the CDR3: TGTGCCTCCTCCCTTACTAGCGGGTTAGCCAAAAACATTCAGTACTTC.

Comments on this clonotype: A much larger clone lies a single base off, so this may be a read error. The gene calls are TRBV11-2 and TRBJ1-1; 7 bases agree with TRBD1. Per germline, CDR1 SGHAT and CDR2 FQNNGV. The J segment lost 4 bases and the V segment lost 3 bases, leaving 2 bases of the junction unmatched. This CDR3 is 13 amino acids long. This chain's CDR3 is CASSLRGPTEAFF. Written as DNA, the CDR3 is TGTGCCAGCAGCTTGAGGGGGCCCACTGAAGCTTTCTTT.

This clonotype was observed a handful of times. CDR3 sequence reads: CASSPLTGRGETQYF. The DNA of the CDR3 is TGTGCCAGCAGCCCCTTGACAGGGAGAGGAGAGACCCAGTACTTC. The genes are TRBV7-2 and TRBJ2-5; 7 nucleotides agree with TRBD1. V trimming: 5 bases; J trimming: 4 bases; junction bases outside the gene matches: 10. Looked up from germline, CDR1 is SGHTA and CDR2 is FQGNSA. This CDR3 has 15 amino acids.

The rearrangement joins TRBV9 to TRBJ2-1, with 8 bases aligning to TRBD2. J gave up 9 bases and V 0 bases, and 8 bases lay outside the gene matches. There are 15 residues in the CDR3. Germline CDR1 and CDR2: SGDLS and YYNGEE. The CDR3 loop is CASSVAGGVQGEQFF. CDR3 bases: TGTGCCAGCAGCGTAGCGGGAGGGGTACAAGGTGAGCAGTTCTTC.

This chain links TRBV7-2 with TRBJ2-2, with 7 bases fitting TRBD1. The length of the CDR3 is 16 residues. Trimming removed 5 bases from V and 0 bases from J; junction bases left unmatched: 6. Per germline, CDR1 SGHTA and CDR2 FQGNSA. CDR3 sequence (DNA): TGTGCCAGCAGCCCAAGGGGGCGGGCGAACACCGGGGAGCTGTTTTTT. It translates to CASSPRGRANTGELFF.

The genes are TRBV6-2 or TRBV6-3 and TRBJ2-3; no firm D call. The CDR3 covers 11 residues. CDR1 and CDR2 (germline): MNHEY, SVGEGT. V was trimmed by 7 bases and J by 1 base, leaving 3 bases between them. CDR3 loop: CASKRTDTQYF. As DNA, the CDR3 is TGTGCCAGCAAGCGCACAGATACGCAGTATTTT.

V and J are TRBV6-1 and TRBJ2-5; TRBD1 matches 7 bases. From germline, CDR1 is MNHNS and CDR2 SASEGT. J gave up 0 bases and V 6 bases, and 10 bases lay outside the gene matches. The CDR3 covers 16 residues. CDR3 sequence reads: CASSKSFGTDQETQYF. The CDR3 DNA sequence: TGTGCCAGCAGCAAAAGCTTCGGGACAGACCAAGAGACCCAGTACTTC.

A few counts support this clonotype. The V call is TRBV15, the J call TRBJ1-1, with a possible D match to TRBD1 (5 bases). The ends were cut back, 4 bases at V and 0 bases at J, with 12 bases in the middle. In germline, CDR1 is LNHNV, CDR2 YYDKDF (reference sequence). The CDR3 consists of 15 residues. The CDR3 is CATSKQGRMNTEAFF. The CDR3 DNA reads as TGTGCCACCAGCAAGCAGGGACGTATGAACACTGAAGCTTTCTTT.

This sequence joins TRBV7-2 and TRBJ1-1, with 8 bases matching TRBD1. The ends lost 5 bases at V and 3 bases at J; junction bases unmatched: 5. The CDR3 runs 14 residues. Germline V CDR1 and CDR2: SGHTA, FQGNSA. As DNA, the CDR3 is TGTGCCAGCAGCGTCAGGGGGCGGGACACTGAAGCTTTCTTT. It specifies CASSVRGRDTEAFF. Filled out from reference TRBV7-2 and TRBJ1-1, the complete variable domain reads GAGVSQSPSNKVTEKGKDVELRCDPISGHTALYWYRQSLGQGLEFLIYFQGNSAPDKSGLPSDRFSAERTGGSVSTLTIQRTQQEDSAVYLCASSVRGRDTEAFFGQGTRLTVV.

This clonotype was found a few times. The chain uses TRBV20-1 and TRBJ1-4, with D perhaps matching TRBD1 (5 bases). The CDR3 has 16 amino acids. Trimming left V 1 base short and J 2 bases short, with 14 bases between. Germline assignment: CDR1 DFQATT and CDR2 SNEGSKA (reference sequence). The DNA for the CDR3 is TGCAGTGCTAGAGGGGCAGGGAGGCTGACTAATGAAAAACTGTTTTTT. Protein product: CSARGAGRLTNEKLFF.

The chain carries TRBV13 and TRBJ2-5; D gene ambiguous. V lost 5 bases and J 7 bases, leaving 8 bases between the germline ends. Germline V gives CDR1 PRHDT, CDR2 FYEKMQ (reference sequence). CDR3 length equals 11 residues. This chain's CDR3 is CASSPDRTQYF. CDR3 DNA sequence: TGTGCCAGCAGCCCCGATCGGACCCAGTACTTC.

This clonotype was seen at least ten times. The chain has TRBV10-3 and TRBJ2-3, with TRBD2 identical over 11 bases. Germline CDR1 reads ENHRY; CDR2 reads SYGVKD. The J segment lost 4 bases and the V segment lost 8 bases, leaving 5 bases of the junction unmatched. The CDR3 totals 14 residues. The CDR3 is CAIPSGRWPDTQYF. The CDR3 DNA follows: TGTGCCATCCCTAGCGGGAGGTGGCCAGATACGCAGTATTTT.

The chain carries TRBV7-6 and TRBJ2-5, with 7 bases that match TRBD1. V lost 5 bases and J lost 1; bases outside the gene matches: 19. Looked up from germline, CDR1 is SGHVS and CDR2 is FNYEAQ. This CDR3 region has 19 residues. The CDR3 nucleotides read TGTGCCAGCAGCAACGCCCCCCCCATAAGGGACAGCGCCCAAGAGACCCAGTACTTC. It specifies CASSNAPPIRDSAQETQYF.

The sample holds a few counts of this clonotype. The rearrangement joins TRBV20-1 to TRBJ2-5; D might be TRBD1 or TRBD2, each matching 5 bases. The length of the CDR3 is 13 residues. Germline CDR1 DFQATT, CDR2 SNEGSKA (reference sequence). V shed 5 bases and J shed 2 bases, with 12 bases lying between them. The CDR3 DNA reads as TGCAGTGCTGCTCGGGGCTGGCAAGAGACCCAGTACTTC. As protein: CSAARGWQETQYF.

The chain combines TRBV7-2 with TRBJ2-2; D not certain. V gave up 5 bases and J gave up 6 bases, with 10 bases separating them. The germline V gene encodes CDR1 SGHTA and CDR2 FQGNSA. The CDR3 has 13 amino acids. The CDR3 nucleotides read TGTGCCAGCAGCGGTCGTGCACCCGGGGAGCTGTTTTTT. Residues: CASSGRAPGELFF.

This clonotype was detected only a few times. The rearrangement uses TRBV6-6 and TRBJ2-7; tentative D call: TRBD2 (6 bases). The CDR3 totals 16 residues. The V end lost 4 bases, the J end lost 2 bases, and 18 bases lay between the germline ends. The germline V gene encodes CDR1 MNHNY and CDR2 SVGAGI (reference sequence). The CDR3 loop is CASSSGTGDTTYEQYF. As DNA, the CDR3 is TGTGCCAGCAGTTCGGGGACGGGGGATACCACCTACGAGCAGTACTTC.

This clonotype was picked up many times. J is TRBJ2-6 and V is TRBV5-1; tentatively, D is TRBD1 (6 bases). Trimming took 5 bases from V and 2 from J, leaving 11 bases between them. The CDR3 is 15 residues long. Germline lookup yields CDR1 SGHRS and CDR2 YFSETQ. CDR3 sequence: CASSSTGTGANVLTF. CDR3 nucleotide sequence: TGCGCCAGCAGTTCTACAGGGACTGGGGCCAACGTCCTGACTTTC.

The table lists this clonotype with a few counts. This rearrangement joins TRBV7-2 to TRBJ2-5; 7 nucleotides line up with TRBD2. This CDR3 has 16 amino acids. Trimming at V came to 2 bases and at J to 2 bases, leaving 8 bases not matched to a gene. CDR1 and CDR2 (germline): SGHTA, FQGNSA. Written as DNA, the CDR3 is TGTGCCAGCAGCTTATCATCGGCTAGCGGACAAGAGACCCAGTACTTC. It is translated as CASSLSSASGQETQYF.